The TCR beta chain described here comes from a study of identical twins. Overall study findings and caveats: Partly confounded zero-insertion analyses could result from invariant MAIT and iNKT cells. Twin-shared out-of-frame alpha sequences were enriched for low generation probability.

Of note for this clonotype: The target antigen is unknown.

The CDR3 consists of 17 residues. V lost 5 bases, J lost 1 base, and 17 bases lay in between. Template switching, a step in the protocol, added a universal primer site, and cDNA carried unique molecular identifiers. TCRdb processed the 5' RACE reads anew with MiXCR; each CDR3 protein has one entry. The repertoire consists of over 550,000 distinct CDR3 sequences, with roughly 7.2% occurring once and the leading ten covering over 1.5%. This same sample was also taken into another study, of yellow fever vaccine responses in identical twins.

This TCR derives from a woman in her late teens or twenties in good health. This sequence joins TRBV12-3 or TRBV12-4 and TRBJ2-2, with D tentatively TRBD1 (5 bases). Sequencing was performed on PBMCs. CDR3 in amino acids: CASSLTWGPLNTGELFF. DNA for the CDR3: TGTGCCAGCAGTCTAACGTGGGGCCCCCTGAACACCGGGGAGCTGTTTTTT.